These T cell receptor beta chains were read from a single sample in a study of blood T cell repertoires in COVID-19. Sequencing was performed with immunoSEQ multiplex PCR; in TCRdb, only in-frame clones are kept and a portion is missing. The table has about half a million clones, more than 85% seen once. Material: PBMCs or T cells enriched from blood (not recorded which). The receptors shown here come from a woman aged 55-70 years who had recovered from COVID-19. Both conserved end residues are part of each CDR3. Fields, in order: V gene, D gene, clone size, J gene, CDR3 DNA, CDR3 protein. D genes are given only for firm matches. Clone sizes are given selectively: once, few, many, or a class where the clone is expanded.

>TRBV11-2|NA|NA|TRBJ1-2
TGTGCCAGCAGCTCCCCTAGTGGCTATGGCTACACCTTC
CASSSPSGYGYTF
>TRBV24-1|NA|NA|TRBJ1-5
TGTGCCACCAGTGATTTCTCTTCAGGCAATCAGCCCCAGCATTTT
CATSDFSSGNQPQHF
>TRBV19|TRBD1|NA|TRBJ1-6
TGTGCCAGTGGCGGACAGGGAGATAATTCACCCCTCCACTTT
CASGGQGDNSPLHF
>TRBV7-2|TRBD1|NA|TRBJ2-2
TGTGCCAGCAACCGCCTGACAGGGGGGGCCGGGGAGCTGTTTTTT
CASNRLTGGAGELFF
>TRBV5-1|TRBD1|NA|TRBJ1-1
TGCGCCAGCAGCGATCAGGGGGCGCAGATGAACACTGAAGCTTTCTTT
CASSDQGAQMNTEAFF
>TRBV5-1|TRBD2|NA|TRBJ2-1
TGCGCCAGCAGCTTCACATTAGCGGGGGCCATCTACAATGAGCAGTTCTTC
CASSFTLAGAIYNEQFF
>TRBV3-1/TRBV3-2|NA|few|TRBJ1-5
TGTGCCAGCAGCCAAGGAGGGAGCAATCAGCCCCAGCATTTT
CASSQGGSNQPQHF
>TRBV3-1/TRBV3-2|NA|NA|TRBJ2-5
TGTGCCAGCAGCCCAGAAATCTCGAGCCAAGAGACCCAGTACTTC
CASSPEISSQETQYF
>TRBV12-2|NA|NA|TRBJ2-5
TGTGCAAGTCGCTCAACTTCCATCGGGACAGTCCTTCAAGAGACCCAGTACTTC
CASRSTSIGTVLQETQYF
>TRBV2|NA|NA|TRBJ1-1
TGTGCCAGCAGGAAACAGGGCCTGAACACTGAAGCTTTCTTT
CASRKQGLNTEAFF
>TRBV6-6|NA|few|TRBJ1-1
TGTGCCAGCAGTCGATCGATGGAGGCTTTCTTT
CASSRSMEAFF
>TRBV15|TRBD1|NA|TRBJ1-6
TGTGCCACCAGCAACTGGGGACAGGGACGCTCACCCCTCCACTTT
CATSNWGQGRSPLHF
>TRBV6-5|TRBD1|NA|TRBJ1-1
TGTGCCAGCAGGACAGGGTCAGTGAACACTGAAGCTTTCTTT
CASRTGSVNTEAFF
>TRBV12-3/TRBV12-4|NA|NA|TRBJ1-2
TGTGCCAGCAGTTCTCCCGGCGGCTATGGCTACACCTTC
CASSSPGGYGYTF
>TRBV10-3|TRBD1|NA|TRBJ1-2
TGTGCCATCAGCTCCGCAGGGGGCGGCTACACCTTC
CAISSAGGGYTF
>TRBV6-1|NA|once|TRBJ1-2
TGTGCCAGCAGTGACGGGTTTAACTCTAACTATGGCTACACCTTC
CASSDGFNSNYGYTF
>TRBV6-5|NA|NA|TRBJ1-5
TGTGCCAGCATGGCGGATTGGGAGGATCAGCCCCAGCATTTT
CASMADWEDQPQHF
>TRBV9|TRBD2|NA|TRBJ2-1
TGTGCCAGCAGCGTTAATGGACGGGCGGGGGATGAGCAGTTCTTC
CASSVNGRAGDEQFF
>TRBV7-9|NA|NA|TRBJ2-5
TGTGCCAGCAGCTTAGTCATAGGGGAGGCGACCCAGTACTTC
CASSLVIGEATQYF
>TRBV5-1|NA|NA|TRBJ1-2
TGCGCCAGCAGGGTGCCCGGAGGCGATGGCTACACCTTC
CASRVPGGDGYTF
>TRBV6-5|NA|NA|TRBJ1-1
TGTGCCAGCAGTTACTCGAGGACGGGGGGCACTGAAGCTTTCTTT
CASSYSRTGGTEAFF
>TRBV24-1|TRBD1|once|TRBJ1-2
TGTGCCACCAGTGACGCGGGACAGAACTATGGCTACACCTTC
CATSDAGQNYGYTF
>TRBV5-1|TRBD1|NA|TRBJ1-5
TGCGCCAGCAGCCCGGTGACAGGGGCGGGCCAGCCCCAGCATTTT
CASSPVTGAGQPQHF
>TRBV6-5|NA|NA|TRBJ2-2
TGTGCCAGCAAAAAGACAGCGACGAACACCGGGGAGCTGTTTTTT
CASKKTATNTGELFF
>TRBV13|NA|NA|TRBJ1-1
TGTGCCAGCAGATCCACCCCTAGGGCGGGCACTGAAGCTTTCTTT
CASRSTPRAGTEAFF
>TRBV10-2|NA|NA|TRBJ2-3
TGCGCCAGCAGTGGGCAGGGATGGACAGATACGCAGTATTTT
CASSGQGWTDTQYF
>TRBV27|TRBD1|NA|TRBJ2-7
TGTGCCAGCAGTCCCAGGACAGGCTCCTACGAGCAGTACTTC
CASSPRTGSYEQYF
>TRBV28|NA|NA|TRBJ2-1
TGTGCCAGCAGTTTCCAGGGGAATGAGCAGTTCTTC
CASSFQGNEQFF
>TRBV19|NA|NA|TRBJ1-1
TGTGCCAGTAGTATAGCGGGCAGGCGGGCGGCCAACACTGAAGCTTTCTTT
CASSIAGRRAANTEAFF
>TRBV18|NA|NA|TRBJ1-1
TGTGCCAGCTCACCAACTTCCGGGAGCACTGAAGCTTTCTTT
CASSPTSGSTEAFF
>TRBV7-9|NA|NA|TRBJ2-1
TGTGCCAGCAGCTTAGCTTTAGAGGGCGATGAGCAGTTCTTC
CASSLALEGDEQFF
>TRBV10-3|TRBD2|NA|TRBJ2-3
TGTGCCATCAGTGTTCTAGCGGGGGGGACAGATACGCAGTATTTT
CAISVLAGGTDTQYF
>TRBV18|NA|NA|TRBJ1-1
TGTGCCAGCTCACGAAAAGCGGGAGACACTGAAGCTTTCTTT
CASSRKAGDTEAFF
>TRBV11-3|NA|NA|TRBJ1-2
TGTGCCAGCAGCCGAACAGCTACCGTCGGCTACACCTTC
CASSRTATVGYTF
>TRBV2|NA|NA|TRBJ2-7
TGTGCCAGCAGTGGGTCGGCAGGGAGGAACGAGCAGTACTTC
CASSGSAGRNEQYF
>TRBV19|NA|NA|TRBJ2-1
TGTGCCAGTAGTAAGGCGGGGTACGAGCAGTTCTTC
CASSKAGYEQFF
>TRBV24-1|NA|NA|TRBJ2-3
TGTGCCACCCGTCGTTCAGGCACAGATACGCAGTATTTT
CATRRSGTDTQYF